This T cell receptor beta chain was identified during a study of CD8 T cells in Susac syndrome. The authors reverse transcribed about 0.5 to 1 ug RNA with random hexamers. With immunoSEQ multiplex PCR, TCR beta CDR3 was amplified across 54 Vbeta and 13 Jbeta. In TCRdb, the immunoSEQ multiplex PCR reads were re-called with MiXCR into one record per CDR3 protein. The data contain some 95,000 distinct CDR3 sequences, 85% to 95% of them singletons. The study used healthy donors as controls matched for age and sex. The CD8+ and CD4+ T cells were negatively isolated, with the TEMRA cells enriched by FACS. The trim removed 3 bases at V and 4 bases at J, leaving 7 bases unmatched. The CDR3 contains 15 residues. Germline values: CDR1 SGHRS, CDR2 YFSETQ.

The sequence derives from a human donor in good health. The specimen sequenced was CD8+ T cells from PBMCs. The chain links TRBV5-1 to TRBJ2-1; 7 positions agree with TRBD2. The CDR3 coding sequence is TGCGCCAGCAGCTCCCGGACTAGTGAATACAATGAGCAGTTCTTC. Translating gives CASSSRTSEYNEQFF.